What follows describes a single TCR beta chain. This sample was included in a study of blood T cell repertoires in COVID-19. Whole-study context: Acute and convalescent COVID-19 specimens originated in the United States, Italy and Spain. In each case, the material was cDNA or gDNA derived from T cells, B-cell-depleted T cells, or PBMCs.

From germline, CDR1 is KGHDR and CDR2 SFDVKD. V was pared by 9 bases and J by 9 bases, with 14 bases between. The CDR3 totals 12 residues. Authors' analysis steps: How many nucleated cells were present was estimated from reference gene primer amplification. Profiled with immunoSEQ multiplex PCR; TCRdb holds only in-frame clones, not every one. D and trimming come from the DNA, and the V and J calls and clone size come from that table. The table records 150,000 or so clones, 80% to 90% of them present only once. The material sequenced was peripheral blood. The sequence was collected from a human donor in a cohort sampled during active COVID-19. The chain is built from TRBV24-1 and TRBJ2-1; tentative D call: TRBD1 (6 bases). For the CDR3, the DNA is TGTGCCACCGAGAACAGGGTTGGTGAGCAGTTCTTC. This codes for CATENRVGEQFF.